This T cell receptor beta chain is from a study of tumor-infiltrating lymphocytes in primary liver carcinoma. Overall study findings and caveats: Unsorted bulk sampling ruled out any CD4+ versus CD8+ repertoire comparison. Tumors and blood were compared for top-250-clone fraction, and tumors had the significantly higher value (p = 0.039).

For this clonotype: Its cognate antigen is unknown. A read error may explain this, as a much larger clone is one base away. The CDR3 ends on some other residue instead of the conserved phenylalanine or tryptophan, so this is likely a read error.

Starting material of roughly 550 ng total RNA yielded TCR beta cDNA via a constant-region primer. Three nested multiplex PCR rounds of slightly modified ARM-PCR generated TCR beta libraries. MiXCR, applied by TCRdb to the multiplex PCR reads, yields one record per CDR3 protein. The repertoire holds about 180,000 distinct CDR3 sequences, with over 45% as singletons. Both blood RNA, taken from unsorted whole blood, and germline DNA were extracted. Treatment-naive at the time, the patients had chronic HBV infection. Sequencing was performed on peripheral blood. This TCR was sampled from a man between 40 and 49 years old with primary liver carcinoma and hepatitis B virus infection.

DNA for the CDR3: TGTGCCAGCAGCTTGCGGGGGGAACAGCCCCAGCATTCT. It specifies CASSLRGEQPQHS. V usage is TRBV11-2 and J usage is TRBJ1-5; the D gene is possibly TRBD1 (5 bases). This CDR3 has 13 amino acids. Germline V gene data show CDR1 as SGHAT and CDR2 as FQNNGV. The germline V and J ends were trimmed by 3 bases and 7 bases, with 10 bases remaining between them.